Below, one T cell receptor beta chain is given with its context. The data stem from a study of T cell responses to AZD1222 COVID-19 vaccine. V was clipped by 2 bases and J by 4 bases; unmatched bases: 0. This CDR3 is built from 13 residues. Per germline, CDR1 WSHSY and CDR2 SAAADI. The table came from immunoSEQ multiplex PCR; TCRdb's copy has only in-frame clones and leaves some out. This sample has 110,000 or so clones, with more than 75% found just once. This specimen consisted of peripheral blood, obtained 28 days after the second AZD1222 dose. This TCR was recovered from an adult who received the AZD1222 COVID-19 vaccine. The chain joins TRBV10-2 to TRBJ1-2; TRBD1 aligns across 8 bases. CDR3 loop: CASSETGGYGYTF. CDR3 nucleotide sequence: TGCGCCAGCAGTGAGACAGGGGGCTATGGCTACACCTTC.